This is a list of T cell receptor beta chains from one sample in a study of T cell repertoires in cytomegalovirus infection. TCRdb called the reads again in MiXCR, with one record for every CDR3 protein. The sample holds about 340,000 distinct CDR3 sequences; around 29% are singletons and the top ten take 15% to 25%. Their cognate antigens are unknown. The sample was cultured PBMCs, taken from culture after CMV antigen stimulation. All receptors derive from a human donor in good health (CMV status not recorded). Some clones in this sample may be carry-over from other donors' samples. Each CDR3 is given without its conserved first and last residue. The order of the fields is V gene, CDR3 protein.

TRBV12-3/TRBV12-4 | ASSLSRGWTEAF
TRBV20-1 | SARVTVAGSNQPQH
TRBV7-2 | ASSLAGQGRWGEQY
TRBV7-8 | ASSLASNTGELF
TRBV29-1 | SVSTGLSNQPQH
TRBV28 | GTRGRGAYEQY
TRBV29-1 | SVDASGARETQY
TRBV19 | APRGHGGGMSSTDTQY
TRBV25-1 | ASSELGGTYNEQF
TRBV5-4 | ASSLGGSFNEKLF
TRBV28 | ASSYHFQRERTDTQY
TRBV11-2 | ASRKLAGADSYEQY
TRBV11-2 | ASRFSHFPGGELF
TRBV27 | ASSATGVSSYNEQF
TRBV11-1 | ASSFPASQETQY
TRBV4-2 | ASSQVGQGSQNTEAF
TRBV4-2 | ASSQLIKREGTYEQY
TRBV11-1 | ASSRQGGIGGYT
TRBV12-3/TRBV12-4 | ANRGSEDGYT
TRBV20-1 | SARGGLAATYEQY
TRBV18 | ASSPFPSPGEQPQH
TRBV29-1 | SVKAGTGNQPQH
TRBV27 | ASSLRKNTEAF